The sequence of this TCR beta chain was determined in a study of shared clonotypes between healthy human individuals (dated by TCRdb to about 2020). Broadly, across the study: A few men and a couple of women, aged 18 to 49 years, made up the cohort. For each donor, CD4 naive and CD4 memory were each given three plates, CD8 naive was given two plates, and CD8 memory was given one plate. To increase sequencing depth and limit assay-specific biases, TCR repertoire library preparation and sequencing were carried out by different laboratories using diverse techniques. To estimate repertoire size and how much clonotypes are shared between individuals, the study performed deep sequencing of blood TCR repertoires from five healthy adults. Each donor's leukapheresis produced roughly between about 0.8 and 8.9 billion PBMCs.

V gives up 5 bases and J gives up 6 bases, and the segment between their germline ends measures 17 bases. CDR1 SGHNT and CDR2 YYREEE were looked up in the germline V gene (reference sequence). Taken from cysteine to phenylalanine, the CDR3 has 14 residues. CDR3 DNA is the only sequence kept; it has 42 bases, read in frame from the first base. General conclusions and limits of the study: Sampling was restricted to blood, and TCR repertoires in tissue are likely to differ from TCR repertoires in blood. Higher generation probabilities were observed for clonotypes shared by all four sorted-subset donors than for non-shared clonotypes. When a few donors were compared, the shared fraction of clonotypes was about 5% for naive CD4, around 3.5% for naive CD8, 2% to 2.5% for memory CD4, and about 0.36% for memory CD8. Based on pairwise subsampling, the degree of clonotype sharing among donors was expected to be affected by sequencing depth. Naive subsets generally had larger estimated clonotype richness than memory subsets did. The genetic and exposure-history diversity represented was limited by the small number of donors. Incomplete sequencing was indicated by rarefaction of sorted-subset datasets, despite the large sequencing depth.

CD8 naive samples were CD45RO-negative cells positively selected for CCR7, giving a CD45RA+CCR7+ population that excluded TemRA cells. Donors were healthy HIV-negative adults with no recently reported acute infections or vaccinations. Only Caucasian adults living in Nashville, Tennessee, USA were represented among the donors. Blood was obtained by leukapheresis, after which PBMCs were separated by Ficoll-Histopaque density gradient centrifugation and cryopreserved in liquid nitrogen vapor phase. Purity and quantity of every magnetically sorted T cell population were checked by analytical flow cytometry. Genomic DNA was isolated from every sorted fraction and measured by UV absorbance on a Nanodrop 2000c. Using the deep immunoSEQ assay, multiplex PCR amplified TCR CDR3 regions from genomic DNA. Genomic DNA extracted from each cell subset was distributed evenly over all wells of several immunoSEQ 96-well plates, and each plate served as one replicate. For sorted subsets, around 200 ng genomic DNA, equal to tens of thousands of T cell genomes, was loaded into each replicate PCR. Purified libraries were measured with a Qubit 3.0 fluorometer, size-checked on a Bioanalyzer 2100, and measured again with the KAPA Library Quantification kit. Each immunoSEQ 96-well plate was sequenced on its own single-read 150-cycle Illumina NextSeq 550 flow cell. For the original study's pipeline: Because the immunoSEQ output held only junctional sequences and lacked quality scores, the filtering could not match the filtering applied to full-length reads. To assign V/J genes and CDR3, sequences were annotated against IMGT germline references using PyIR, a Python wrapper for IgBLAST v1.9. Any read was removed if the V/J assignment was weak (E-value above 1e-6), the CDR3 was missing, or the read contained stop codons, out-of-frame junctions, or ambiguous translated residues. V3J clonotypes were defined by identical inferred V gene, J gene, and CDR3 amino acid sequence. The percentage overlap between two repertoires was calculated by dividing the number of shared unique clonotypes by the size of the smaller repertoire. RTK rarefaction, the Chao1 estimator, and Recon v2.1 estimates of unobserved clonotypes were used to assess repertoire richness. For all TCRbeta clonotypes obtained by the gDNA method from several donors, generation probabilities were computed with OLGA. The source is immuneACCESS, and TCRdb retained only in-frame sequences with V and J called. Part of the clones is not carried over; for the studies checked, unresolved V genes explain less than half of this, and the remainder is unexplained. D and trimming were read from the DNA, whereas the V and J calls and clone size are those reported in that table. This sample comprises about 2.2 million clones, approximately 94% of them detected only once. The ten most abundant clones make up 1.5% to 2% of the sample.

Concerning this clone itself: Its antigen remains unidentified. Base qualities are not provided; no much larger clone lies one nucleotide away.

The sequence is built from TRBV5-4 and TRBJ2-5; a weak D assignment points to TRBD2 (6 bases agree). The sequencing sample was made of naive CD8+ T cells from PBMCs. The sample's cell subset or site label is to be understood as: CD45RA+CCR7+. The clonotype originates from a young man in good health. Some clones in this sample may be carry-over from other donors' samples. The CDR3 is CASRYYGTLKTQYF. DNA sequence: TGTGCCAGCAGATACTACGGGACTCTCAAGACCCAGTACTTC.